This T cell receptor beta chain came from a study of identifying expanded T cells in peripheral blood. Study-level findings and limits: Roughly two-week clone count variance significantly increased as total template count grew. Over around two and four weeks, about 16 and 20 clones changed, versus approximately 1.1 between replicates.

To note about this clone: What it binds is not known.

Healthy donors had no documented immune events, such as infections, while sampled. Produced via immunoSEQ multiplex PCR; TCRdb's table is partial and in-frame only. The table includes 70,000 to 95,000 clones, 85% to 90% detected once. With 1 base clipped from V and 1 base from J, the junction kept 6 bases outside the gene matches. This CDR3 contains 16 residues. In germline, CDR1 is SEHNR, CDR2 FQNEAQ (reference sequence). Sequencing used blood. This TCR was recovered from a person aged 18-70 years in good health. This sequence joins TRBV7-9 and TRBJ2-5; 7 nucleotides agree with TRBD2. This CDR3 reads CASSLGVAGPQETQYF. The CDR3 nucleotides read TGTGCCAGCAGCTTAGGAGTAGCGGGCCCCCAAGAGACCCAGTACTTC.